Presented here are 21 T cell receptor beta chains from one specimen sequenced in a study of T cell repertoires in cytomegalovirus infection. TCRdb reanalysed the reads using MiXCR and keeps one entry per CDR3 protein. The table has more than 250,000 distinct CDR3 sequences, approximately 13% seen once. The source material was PBMCs. These receptors were collected from a human donor in good health (CMV status not recorded). Some clones in this sample may be carry-over from other donors' samples.

This clonotype was counted at least ten times. V is TRBV12-3 or TRBV12-4 and J is TRBJ1-3, with D possibly being TRBD1 (5 bases). The CDR3 runs to 14 residues. V dropped 10 bases and J dropped 0 bases, with 13 bases sitting between them. As DNA, the CDR3 is TGTGCCAACGCAGGGACCAACTCTGGAAACACCATATATTTT. Protein: CANAGTNSGNTIYF.

In its sample, this clonotype was seen many times. The chain has TRBV7-2 and TRBJ2-7; either TRBD1 or TRBD2 may fit D (5 bases each). This CDR3 is built from 15 residues. The V gene's germline CDR1 is SGHTA and CDR2 FQGNSA. Trimming cost V 1 base and J 2 bases, with 12 bases left between them. The CDR3 region is CASSLDGAGAYEQYF. DNA for the CDR3: TGTGCCAGCAGCTTAGATGGGGCGGGCGCCTACGAGCAGTACTTC. Together with reference TRBV7-2 and TRBJ2-7, the CDR3 gives the full variable domain: GAGVSQSPSNKVTEKGKDVELRCDPISGHTALYWYRQSLGQGLEFLIYFQGNSAPDKSGLPSDRFSAERTGGSVSTLTIQRTQQEDSAVYLCASSLDGAGAYEQYFGPGTRLTVT.

This clonotype was seen a few times. The V and J genes are TRBV20-1 and TRBJ2-7; TRBD2 matches at 11 bases. J gave up 3 bases and V 0 bases, and 4 bases lay outside the gene matches. The CDR3 has 15 amino acids. Germline V gene sequence: CDR1 DFQATT, CDR2 SNEGSKA (reference sequence). CDR3 region: CSARDGGLAGYEQYF. CDR3 in DNA: TGCAGTGCTAGAGATGGAGGACTAGCGGGCTACGAGCAGTACTTC.

This clonotype showed up many times. J is TRBJ2-3 and V is TRBV7-2, with 14 bases lining up with TRBD2. Losses at the gene ends were 5 bases for V and 7 bases for J; bases not matched to a gene: 11. Germline V gives CDR1 SGHTA, CDR2 FQGNSA. The length of the CDR3 is 17 residues. The CDR3 DNA reads as TGTGCCAGCAGCATCGGGACTAGCGGGAGCGGGCGCAATACGCAGTATTTT. This encodes CASSIGTSGSGRNTQYF.

This clonotype was counted only a few times. The chain links TRBV6-2 or TRBV6-3 to TRBJ1-5, with a possible D match to TRBD1 (5 bases). Deletions cut 8 bases from V and 4 bases from J, with 12 bases between. This CDR3 has 13 amino acids. The germline gives CDR1 MNHEY, CDR2 SVGEGT. CDR3 sequence (DNA): TGTGCCAGCCGTAGGCAGGGTAATCAGCCCCAGCATTTT. Its protein product is CASRRQGNQPQHF.

Ten or more counts support this clonotype. The rearrangement joins TRBV7-8 to TRBJ1-5; a weak D match, TRBD1 (6 bases). The CDR3 runs 17 residues. Germline V CDR1 and CDR2: SGHVS, FQNEAQ. Trimming cost V 5 bases and J 0 bases, with 17 bases left between them. This CDR3 is CASSAHRETYSNQPQHF. As DNA, the CDR3 is TGTGCCAGCAGCGCCCACAGGGAAACTTATAGCAATCAGCCCCAGCATTTT. The full variable domain, its missing parts supplied by reference TRBV7-8 and TRBJ1-5, is GAGVSQSPRYKVAKRGQDVALRCDPISGHVSLFWYQQALGQGPEFLTYFQNEAQLDKSGLPSDRFFAERPEGSVSTLKIQRTQQEDSAVYLCASSAHRETYSNQPQHFGDGTRLSIL.

This clonotype was recorded many times. The rearrangement joins TRBV7-2 to TRBJ2-7, with a tentative D call TRBD2 (5 bases). With 5 bases removed from V and 3 bases from J, the gap between germline ends came to 17 bases. The CDR3 loop spans 15 amino acids. Germline V gives CDR1 SGHTA, CDR2 FQGNSA. CDR3 nucleotide sequence: TGTGCCAGCAGCCTGAGGCCAGCGGACGTCTACGAGCAGTACTTC. It encodes CASSLRPADVYEQYF.

Only a few counts were recorded for this clonotype. The rearrangement links TRBV20-1 to TRBJ2-7; D is unclear. Trimming took 4 bases from V and 3 from J, leaving 1 base between them. Germline CDR1 reads DFQATT; CDR2 reads SNEGSKA (reference sequence). The CDR3 covers 9 residues. CDR3 coding DNA: TGCAGTGCTATCTACGAGCAGTACTTC. Its translation is CSAIYEQYF.

The chain has TRBV7-9 and TRBJ1-4; 9 bases map to TRBD1. The CDR3 spans 15 residues. Per germline, CDR1 SEHNR and CDR2 FQNEAQ (reference sequence). Unmatched junction bases numbered 8, after V lost 5 bases and J lost 7 bases. DNA of the CDR3: TGTGCCAGCAGCGCACCGGGACAGGGAGGTGAAAAACTGTTTTTT. It is translated as CASSAPGQGGEKLFF.

This clonotype was observed a few times. V gene TRBV4-3 combines with J gene TRBJ2-1; TRBD1 matches at 9 bases. J was trimmed by 2 bases and V by 4 bases; bases with no gene match: 6. The germline V gene encodes CDR1 LGHNA and CDR2 YSLEER. CDR3 length equals 16 residues. The CDR3 loop is CASSRDTGGPYNEQFF. The CDR3 DNA follows: TGCGCCAGCAGCCGGGATACAGGGGGCCCCTACAATGAGCAGTTCTTC.

The V and J genes are TRBV20-1 and TRBJ2-1; possible D gene TRBD1, 6 bases. CDR1 and CDR2 (germline): DFQATT, SNEGSKA (reference sequence). The CDR3 totals 12 residues. V shed 7 bases and J shed 4 bases, with 11 bases lying between them. The DNA of the CDR3 is TGCAGTGGGCAGGGGCGATACAATGAGCAGTTCTTC. Amino acids: CSGQGRYNEQFF.

In this sample, this clonotype turned up a few times. V and J are TRBV11-2 and TRBJ1-2; tentative D call: TRBD1 (6 bases). Germline V CDR1 and CDR2: SGHAT, FQNNGV. This CDR3 spans 15 amino acids. With 0 bases removed from V and 4 bases from J, the gap between germline ends came to 12 bases. This chain's CDR3 is CASSLDLGTIYGYTF. The DNA of the CDR3 is TGTGCCAGCAGCTTAGATCTGGGGACAATCTATGGCTACACCTTC.

This clonotype showed up many times. The gene calls are TRBV7-2 and TRBJ2-5; D gene ambiguous. V lost 1 base and J lost 2, with 14 bases in between. The germline V gene encodes CDR1 SGHTA and CDR2 FQGNSA. The CDR3 runs to 16 residues. CDR3 nucleotides: TGTGCCAGCAGCTTAGATCCGGTTGGGCGACAAGAGACCCAGTACTTC. Protein product: CASSLDPVGRQETQYF.

The J gene is TRBJ1-1, the V gene TRBV7-2; no definite D call. The CDR3 totals 11 residues. The germline gives CDR1 SGHTA, CDR2 FQGNSA. The germline V and J ends were trimmed by 3 bases and 5 bases, with 4 bases remaining between them. CDR3 nucleotides: TGTGCCAGCAGCTTCCGAACTGAAGCTTTCTTT. Protein sequence: CASSFRTEAFF. Full variable domain (outside the CDR3, taken from reference TRBV7-2 and TRBJ1-1): GAGVSQSPSNKVTEKGKDVELRCDPISGHTALYWYRQSLGQGLEFLIYFQGNSAPDKSGLPSDRFSAERTGGSVSTLTIQRTQQEDSAVYLCASSFRTEAFFGQGTRLTVV.

This clonotype was observed a handful of times. V is TRBV29-1 and J is TRBJ1-2, with D unclear. V was clipped by 7 bases and J by 0 bases, with 18 bases between them. The CDR3 is 15 residues long. From germline, CDR1 is SQVTM and CDR2 ANQGSEA. CDR3 bases: TGCAGCGCCGAAGGTTGGGGTTCTGCTAACTATGGCTACACCTTC. Protein sequence: CSAEGWGSANYGYTF.

This chain joins TRBV7-6 and TRBJ2-5; D is perhaps TRBD2 (5 bases). Trimming stripped 0 bases from V and 5 bases from J, with 10 bases between. CDR3 size: 14 residues. Germline CDR1 is SGHVS and CDR2 is FNYEAQ. CDR3 coding DNA: TGTGCCAGCAGCTTAGCGACTAATCTTGAGACCCAGTACTTC. Its translation: CASSLATNLETQYF.

Many counts were recorded for this clonotype. The V gene is TRBV12-5, the J gene TRBJ2-2, with 11 bases fitting TRBD2. With V trimmed by 4 bases and J by 4 bases, 5 bases remained unmatched. Germline loops: CDR1 LGHNT, CDR2 FRNRAP. CDR3 length equals 16 residues. DNA for the CDR3: TGTGCTAGTGGTTCGCTAGCGGGGGGACCCACCGGGGAGCTGTTTTTT. Translated, it gives CASGSLAGGPTGELFF.

This clonotype showed up many times. Written as DNA, the CDR3 is TGTGCCAGCAGTTTCGACAGGGAGGTGGAGACCCAGTACTTC. It codes for CASSFDREVETQYF. This sequence joins TRBV6-2 or TRBV6-3 and TRBJ2-5; the D gene is possibly TRBD1 (7 bases). The CDR3 consists of 14 residues. Trimming took off 4 bases at V and 5 bases at J, with 14 bases between the two ends. Germline values: CDR1 MNHEY, CDR2 SVGEGT.

CDR3 nucleotides: TGCAGCGGACTAGCGGGGGGCACAGATACGCAGTATTTT. It is translated as CSGLAGGTDTQYF. The chain combines TRBV29-1 with TRBJ2-3; 12 nucleotides line up with TRBD2. The CDR3 is 13 residues long. The germline V gene has CDR1 SQVTM and CDR2 ANQGSEA. The ends lost 7 bases at V and 1 base at J; junction bases unmatched: 0.

The table lists this clonotype with a few counts. The chain combines TRBV10-3 with TRBJ2-3; TRBD2 aligns across 7 bases. CDR3 length: 16 residues. The trim removed 4 bases at V and 1 base at J, leaving 8 bases unmatched. Germline V gene sequence: CDR1 ENHRY, CDR2 SYGVKD. The CDR3 region has the DNA TGTGCCATCAGTGGCTGGGCGGGGGATGGCACAGATACGCAGTATTTT. Translated: CAISGWAGDGTDTQYF.

This chain uses TRBV6-2 or TRBV6-3 with TRBJ2-3; TRBD2 aligns across 11 bases. CDR3 size: 17 residues. Germline loops: CDR1 MNHEY, CDR2 SVGEGT. Trimming took 7 bases from V and 3 from J; bases not matched to a gene: 12. This chain's CDR3 is CASTDPFRLAGTDTQYF. Written as DNA, the CDR3 is TGTGCCAGCACGGACCCCTTCCGACTAGCGGGAACAGATACGCAGTATTTT.